Listed here are 5 T cell receptor beta chains from one sample, sequenced in a study of early T cells in non-severe SARS-CoV-2 infection (dated by TCRdb to the early 2020s). Library preparation was by 5' RACE. Sequencer: NextSeq 500. TCRdb applied fastp at Q25 and MiXCR to the public reads, then kept only in-frame beta chains. Every CDR3 protein is listed once, alongside the most common genes and DNA of its rows. This sample has some 29,000 distinct CDR3 sequences in its table, and more than 3.5% of those were observed once. The ten largest clonotypes hold less than 7.5% of the sample. Material for sequencing was whole blood. The receptor set was obtained from an adult who was a healthcare worker with PCR-confirmed SARS-CoV-2 infection or an uninfected control (not recorded which).

The table lists this clonotype with many counts. The chain carries TRBV20-1 and TRBJ2-7; 8 nucleotides match TRBD1. V was pared by 3 bases and J by 3 bases, with 10 bases of the junction left unmatched. This CDR3 has 15 residues. Germline CDR1 DFQATT, CDR2 SNEGSKA (reference sequence). Here the CDR3 reads CSASRRQGIDYEQYF. CDR3 DNA: TGCAGTGCTAGTAGGCGACAGGGGATTGACTACGAGCAGTACTTC.

This clonotype was counted many times. V and J are TRBV18 and TRBJ2-7; TRBD2 is a possible D gene (6 bases). The CDR3 sequence is 16 residues long. Germline CDR1 is KGHSH and CDR2 is LQKENI. Trimming removed 2 bases from V and 3 bases from J, with 17 bases in between. CDR3: CASSPGIGGQYYEQYF. DNA of the CDR3: TGTGCCAGCTCACCAGGAATTGGAGGGCAGTACTACGAGCAGTACTTC.

This clonotype was counted at least ten times. This chain links TRBV24-1 with TRBJ2-2; 12 bases are shared with TRBD1. Germline CDR1 and CDR2: KGHDR and SFDVKD. This CDR3 spans 14 amino acids. The trim removed 9 bases at V and 6 bases at J, leaving 4 bases unmatched. CDR3 bases: TGTGCCACCCAGGGACAGGGGGCCTCCGGGGAGCTGTTTTTT. Amino acids: CATQGQGASGELFF.

The V gene is TRBV5-1, the J gene TRBJ2-6; D is unresolved. In germline, CDR1 is SGHRS, CDR2 YFSETQ. The V and J ends lost 5 bases and 0 bases respectively, with 9 bases between them. This CDR3 has 15 residues. CDR3 loop: CASRPGASGANVLTF. For the CDR3, the DNA is TGCGCCAGCAGGCCAGGAGCCTCTGGGGCCAACGTCCTGACTTTC.

The table lists this clonotype with many counts. The rearrangement joins TRBV7-9 to TRBJ2-7; D is unclear. V lost 4 bases to trimming and J lost 2 bases, with 15 bases between them. The CDR3 loop spans 15 amino acids. The V gene's germline CDR1 is SEHNR and CDR2 FQNEAQ (reference sequence). The CDR3 coding sequence is TGTGCCAGCAGCTCAAGGGCGCAGAATGCCTACGAGCAGTACTTC. Translating gives CASSSRAQNAYEQYF.